The text below deals with one T cell receptor (beta chain). Its specific antigen is unknown. No much larger clone exists at a distance of one base, and base qualities are not known. TCRbeta CDR3 regions were amplified from genomic DNA using the immunoSEQ Assay, a bias-controlled multiplex PCR. As for the authors' bioinformatics: Within the assay, amplification of reference gene primers was used to estimate how many nucleated cells each sample contained. To quantify the absolute abundance of each unique TCRbeta CDR3 rearrangement, sequence reads were collapsed and filtered. For each sample, productive Simpson clonality was calculated as the square root of Simpson's diversity index across productive rearrangements. Sourced from immuneACCESS, this table was stored by TCRdb with only in-frame sequences that have V and J called. A share of the clones is absent; for the studies checked, an unresolved V gene accounts for under half, and the remainder has no known explanation. For V, J and clone size, that table is used; D and trimming come from the DNA. Across this sample there are some 350,000 clones, with more than 80% seen only once. The ten largest clonotypes hold 0.9% to 1.1% of the sample.

The data were taken from a study of blood T cell repertoires in COVID-19 (dated by TCRdb to the early 2020s). Turning to the overall study: Collaborator samples came from the United States, Italy and Spain and covered acute and convalescent phases of COVID-19. The material from the prospective study consisted of cDNA or gDNA derived from T cells, B-cell-depleted T cells, or PBMCs. Sample metadata almost always included a de-identified subject ID, COVID-19 status, age in years and sex. The repertoires were made available in a free public database intended to serve as a resource for research on the immune response to SARS-CoV-2. HLA class I and class II types, where available, came from metadata supplied by the sample provider rather than from assay-based typing. Subjects who had been exposed to COVID-19, were actively infected with it, or had recovered from it provided the deeply sampled blood TCRbeta repertoires that made up the dataset. Samples were obtained from the ongoing ImmuneRACE study (first 160 participants) and from approximately 1,200 subjects provided by 6 global collaborators. The research as a whole found: The amount of clinical and demographic metadata varied by source and participant and was provided uncurated.

In the prospective study, participants were roughly 18 to 90 years old, resided in fewer than 25 geographic areas of the United States, and were enrolled through a virtual design. To assign participants to cohorts, the prospective study relied on clinical history that participants themselves reported in a screening survey and a study questionnaire. Recovered participants in ImmuneRACE Cohort 3 were defined by two consecutive negative NP/OP PCR tests, clearance by a healthcare professional, or resolution of symptoms. Mobile phlebotomists in the prospective study collected whole blood, serum and a nasopharyngeal or oropharyngeal swab from every participant. Over a 2-month period, participants in the prospective study had the option of providing additional blood draws and questionnaires. Blood samples from the prospective study were shipped frozen or at room temperature prior to DNA extraction. The sample consisted of PBMCs or T cells enriched from blood (not recorded which). The source is a man aged 18 to 30 who had recovered from COVID-19.

Read as DNA, the sequence is TGTGCCAGCAGAGTATCGCAGGGATCGGAGAACTATGGCTACACCTTC. This translates into CASRVSQGSENYGYTF. The chain uses TRBV4-2 and TRBJ1-2, with TRBD1 as a weak D call on 5 bases. The junction carries 19 bases between V and J, which are trimmed by 6 bases and 2 bases respectively. There are 16 amino acids in the CDR3, from cysteine to phenylalanine inclusive. Kept here is only the CDR3 DNA, which spans 48 bases and is read in frame from base 1. The germline V gene supplies CDR1 LGHNA and CDR2 YNFKEQ.